This is a list of T cell receptor beta chains from one sample in a study of blood T cell repertoires in COVID-19. Libraries were prepared by immunoSEQ multiplex PCR; TCRdb keeps only in-frame clonotypes and omits some of them. Among nearly 250,000 clones listed, more than 75% were seen once. What was sequenced was peripheral blood. These TCRs come from a woman aged 60-70 years who had recovered from COVID-19. CDR3s include the opening cysteine and the closing phenylalanine or tryptophan. Each record gives: V gene, clone size, J gene, CDR3 length, D gene, CDR3 protein, CDR3 DNA. The D gene is left open where the match is weak. Clone size is shown for a subset of rows, as once, few, many or a class of expanded clone.

v_call: TRBV5-4
clone_size: -
j_call: TRBJ2-3
cdr3_length: 14
d_call: TRBD1
cdr3_aa: CASSIKTGSDTQYF
cdr3_nt: TGTGCCAGCAGCATAAAGACAGGGTCAGATACGCAGTATTTT

v_call: TRBV2
clone_size: once
j_call: TRBJ1-1
cdr3_length: 13
d_call: -
cdr3_aa: CASSSYGGTEAFF
cdr3_nt: TGTGCCAGCAGTTCTTACGGCGGCACTGAAGCTTTCTTT

v_call: TRBV29-1
clone_size: -
j_call: TRBJ1-1
cdr3_length: 13
d_call: TRBD1
cdr3_aa: CSVQSQGSTEAFF
cdr3_nt: TGCAGCGTGCAATCACAGGGGAGCACTGAAGCTTTCTTT

v_call: TRBV7-9
clone_size: few
j_call: TRBJ2-1
cdr3_length: 15
d_call: TRBD2
cdr3_aa: CASSPGLAEGNEQFF
cdr3_nt: TGTGCCAGCAGCCCAGGACTAGCGGAAGGGAATGAGCAGTTCTTC

v_call: TRBV5-1
clone_size: -
j_call: TRBJ1-5
cdr3_length: 15
d_call: TRBD1
cdr3_aa: CASSPGTGGNQPQHF
cdr3_nt: TGCGCCAGCAGCCCGGGGACAGGGGGCAATCAGCCCCAGCATTTT

v_call: TRBV4-2
clone_size: -
j_call: TRBJ1-2
cdr3_length: 14
d_call: -
cdr3_aa: CASSQGARDYGYTF
cdr3_nt: TGTGCCAGCAGCCAAGGGGCCAGAGACTATGGCTACACCTTC

v_call: TRBV6-6
clone_size: -
j_call: TRBJ1-2
cdr3_length: 15
d_call: TRBD1
cdr3_aa: CASSSTGGANYGYTF
cdr3_nt: TGTGCCAGCAGTTCTACAGGGGGCGCCAACTATGGCTACACCTTC

v_call: TRBV5-1
clone_size: -
j_call: TRBJ1-2
cdr3_length: 15
d_call: -
cdr3_aa: CASTPWLLRGYGYTF
cdr3_nt: TGCGCCAGCACCCCTTGGCTCCTACGGGGCTATGGCTACACCTTC

v_call: TRBV11-2
clone_size: -
j_call: TRBJ1-4
cdr3_length: 15
d_call: TRBD1
cdr3_aa: CASSPGTGGHEKLFF
cdr3_nt: TGTGCCAGCAGCCCCGGGACAGGGGGCCATGAAAAACTGTTTTTT

v_call: TRBV28
clone_size: -
j_call: TRBJ1-1
cdr3_length: 13
d_call: -
cdr3_aa: CASSPGQFTEAFF
cdr3_nt: TGTGCCAGCAGTCCCGGACAGTTCACTGAAGCTTTCTTT

v_call: TRBV6-2/TRBV6-3
clone_size: -
j_call: TRBJ2-1
cdr3_length: 20
d_call: TRBD2
cdr3_aa: CASSSSPGLAGGGMRNEQFF
cdr3_nt: TGTGCCAGCAGTTCCTCACCGGGACTAGCGGGGGGGGGCATGAGGAATGAGCAGTTCTTC

v_call: TRBV10-3
clone_size: -
j_call: TRBJ1-3
cdr3_length: 14
d_call: -
cdr3_aa: CAISAPEDGNTIYF
cdr3_nt: TGTGCCATCAGTGCGCCGGAGGACGGAAACACCATATATTTT

v_call: TRBV28
clone_size: -
j_call: TRBJ2-7
cdr3_length: 15
d_call: TRBD2
cdr3_aa: CASRSGLASSYEQYF
cdr3_nt: TGTGCCAGCAGATCGGGACTAGCGAGCTCCTACGAGCAGTACTTC